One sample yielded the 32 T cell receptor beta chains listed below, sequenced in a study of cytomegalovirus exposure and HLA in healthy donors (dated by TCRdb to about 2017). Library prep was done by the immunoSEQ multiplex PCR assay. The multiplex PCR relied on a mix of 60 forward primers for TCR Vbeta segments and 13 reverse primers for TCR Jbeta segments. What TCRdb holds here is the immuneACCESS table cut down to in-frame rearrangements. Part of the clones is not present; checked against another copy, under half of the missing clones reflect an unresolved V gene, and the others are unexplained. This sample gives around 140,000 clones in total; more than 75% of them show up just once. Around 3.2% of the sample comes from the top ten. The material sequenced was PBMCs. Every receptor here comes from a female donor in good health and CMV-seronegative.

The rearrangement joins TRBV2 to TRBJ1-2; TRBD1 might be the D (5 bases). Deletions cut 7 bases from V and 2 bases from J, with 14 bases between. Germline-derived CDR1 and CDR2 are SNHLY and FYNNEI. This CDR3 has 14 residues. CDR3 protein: CASNRDFWNYGYTF. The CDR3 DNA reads TGTGCCAGCAATAGGGACTTTTGGAACTATGGCTACACCTTC.

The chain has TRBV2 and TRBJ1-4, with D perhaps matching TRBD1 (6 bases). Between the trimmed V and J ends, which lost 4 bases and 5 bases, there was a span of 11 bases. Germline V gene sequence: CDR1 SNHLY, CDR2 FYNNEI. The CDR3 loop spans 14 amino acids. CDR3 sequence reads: CASSGGTRNEKLFF. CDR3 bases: TGTGCCAGCAGTGGTGGGACACGGAATGAAAAACTGTTTTTT.

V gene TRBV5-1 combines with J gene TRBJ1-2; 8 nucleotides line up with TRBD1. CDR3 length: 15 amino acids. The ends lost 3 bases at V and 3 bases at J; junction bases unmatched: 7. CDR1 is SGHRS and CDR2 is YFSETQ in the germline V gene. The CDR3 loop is CASSWGPTGDYGYTF. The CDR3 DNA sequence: TGCGCCAGCAGCTGGGGCCCGACAGGGGACTATGGCTACACCTTC.

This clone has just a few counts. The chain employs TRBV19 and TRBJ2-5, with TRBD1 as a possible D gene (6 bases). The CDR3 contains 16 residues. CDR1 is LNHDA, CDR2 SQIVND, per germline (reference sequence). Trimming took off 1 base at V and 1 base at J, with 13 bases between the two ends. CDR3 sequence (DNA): TGTGCCAGTAGTATAGCGGCAGGGGTCGTCCAAGAGACCCAGTACTTC. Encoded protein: CASSIAAGVVQETQYF. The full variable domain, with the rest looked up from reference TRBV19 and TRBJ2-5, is DGGITQSPKYLFRKEGQNVTLSCEQNLNHDAMYWYRQDPGQGLRLIYYSQIVNDFQKGDIAEGYSVSREKKESFPLTVTSAQKNPTAFYLCASSIAAGVVQETQYFGPGTRLLVL.

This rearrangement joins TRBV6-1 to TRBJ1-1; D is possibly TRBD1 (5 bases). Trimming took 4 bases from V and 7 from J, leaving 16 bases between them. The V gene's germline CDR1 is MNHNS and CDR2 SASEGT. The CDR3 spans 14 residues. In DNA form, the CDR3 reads TGTGCCAGCAGTGTGGCAGGGTCGAAGGTTGAAGCTTTCTTT. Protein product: CASSVAGSKVEAFF.

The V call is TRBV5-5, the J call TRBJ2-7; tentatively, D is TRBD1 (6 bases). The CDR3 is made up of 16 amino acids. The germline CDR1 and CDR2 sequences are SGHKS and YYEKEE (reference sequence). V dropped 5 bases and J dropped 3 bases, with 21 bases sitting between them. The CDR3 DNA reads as TGTGCCAGCAGGTATACAGGGAGCCCGACAAACTACGAGCAGTACTTC. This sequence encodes CASRYTGSPTNYEQYF.

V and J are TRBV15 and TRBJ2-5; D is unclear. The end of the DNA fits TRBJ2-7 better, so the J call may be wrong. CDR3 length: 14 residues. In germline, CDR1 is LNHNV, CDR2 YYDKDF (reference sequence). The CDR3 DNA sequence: TGTGCCACCAGCAGAGATCTCTTAGACTACGAGCAGTACTTC. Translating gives CATSRDLLDYEQYF.

The CDR3 nucleotides are TGTGCCAGCAGTGAATACGGGACAGGGCATGGTACCGGGGAGCTGTTTTTT. It translates to CASSEYGTGHGTGELFF. This chain connects TRBV25-1 to TRBJ2-2; TRBD1 matches 9 bases. The V gene end was trimmed by 0 bases and the J gene end by 5 bases; junction bases not matched to a gene: 7. This CDR3 has 17 amino acids. The V gene's germline CDR1 is MGHDK and CDR2 SYGVNS. The whole variable domain, remainder taken from reference TRBV25-1 and TRBJ2-2, is EADIYQTPRYLVIGTGKKITLECSQTMGHDKMYWYQQDPGMELHLIHYSYGVNSTEKGDLSSESTVSRIRTEHFPLTLESARPSHTSQYLCASSEYGTGHGTGELFFGEGSRLTVL.

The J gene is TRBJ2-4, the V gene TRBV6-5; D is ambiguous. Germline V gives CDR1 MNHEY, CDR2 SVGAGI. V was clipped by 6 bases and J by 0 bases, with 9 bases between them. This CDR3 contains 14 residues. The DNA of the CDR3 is TGTGCCAGCAGCTCACTTCTAGCCAAAAACATTCAGTACTTC. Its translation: CASSSLLAKNIQYF.

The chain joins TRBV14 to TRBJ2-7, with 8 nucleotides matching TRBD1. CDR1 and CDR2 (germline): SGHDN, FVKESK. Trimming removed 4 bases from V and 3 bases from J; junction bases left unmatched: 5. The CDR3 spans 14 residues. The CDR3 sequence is CASSLTGTGYEQYF. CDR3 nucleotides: TGTGCCAGCAGCCTAACCGGGACAGGCTACGAGCAGTACTTC.

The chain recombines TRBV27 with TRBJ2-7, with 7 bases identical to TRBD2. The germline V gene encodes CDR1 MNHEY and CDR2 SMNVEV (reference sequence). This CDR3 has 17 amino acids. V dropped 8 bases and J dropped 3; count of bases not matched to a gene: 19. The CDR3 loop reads CASPKAGSGNQFYEQYF. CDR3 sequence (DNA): TGTGCCAGCCCCAAGGCGGGGAGCGGGAATCAATTCTACGAGCAGTACTTC.

Written as DNA, the CDR3 is TGTGCCAGCAGTGGGACAGGGGAGGGTCGGGGTACCCAGTACTTC. Translated: CASSGTGEGRGTQYF. The genes are TRBV6-5 and TRBJ2-5; 10 bases map to TRBD1. The germline V gene encodes CDR1 MNHEY and CDR2 SVGAGI. Unmatched junction bases numbered 11, after V lost 5 bases and J lost 8 bases. CDR3 length equals 15 residues.

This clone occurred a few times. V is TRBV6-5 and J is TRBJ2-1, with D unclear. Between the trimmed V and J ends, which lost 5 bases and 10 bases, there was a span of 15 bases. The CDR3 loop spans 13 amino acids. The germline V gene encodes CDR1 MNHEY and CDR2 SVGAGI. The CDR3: CASSNTRQAEQFF. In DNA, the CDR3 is TGTGCCAGCAGTAACACCCGGCAGGCGGAGCAGTTCTTC.

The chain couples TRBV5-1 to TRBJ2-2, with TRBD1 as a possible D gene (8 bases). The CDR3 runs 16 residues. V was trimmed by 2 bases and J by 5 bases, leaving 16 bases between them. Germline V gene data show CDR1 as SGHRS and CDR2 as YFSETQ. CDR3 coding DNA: TGCGCCAGCAGCTTAAGGACAGGGAGGGGGACCGGGGAGCTGTTTTTT. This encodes CASSLRTGRGTGELFF. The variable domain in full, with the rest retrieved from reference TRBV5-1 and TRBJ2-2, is KAGVTQTPRYLIKTRGQQVTLSCSPISGHRSVSWYQQTPGQGLQFLFEYFSETQRNKGNFPGRFSGRQFSNSRSEMNVSTLELGDSALYLCASSLRTGRGTGELFFGEGSRLTVL.

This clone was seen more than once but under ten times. DNA for the CDR3: TGTGCCAGCAGGGGACAGGGGTTGCCTGAAGCTTTCTTT. The encoded protein is CASRGQGLPEAFF. This chain connects TRBV6-6 to TRBJ1-1; 10 bases are shared with TRBD1. V was pared by 6 bases and J by 6 bases, with 4 bases of the junction left unmatched. The CDR3 extends over 13 amino acids. Germline V gene sequence: CDR1 MNHNY, CDR2 SVGAGI (reference sequence).

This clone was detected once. CDR3 loop: CASSSRLYGYTF. CDR3 DNA sequence: TGTGCCAGTTCAAGTCGACTCTATGGCTACACCTTC. V is TRBV19 and J is TRBJ1-2; D ambiguous. The CDR3 has 12 residues. In germline, CDR1 is LNHDA, CDR2 SQIVND (reference sequence). V was trimmed by 8 bases and J by 4 bases, leaving 11 bases between them.

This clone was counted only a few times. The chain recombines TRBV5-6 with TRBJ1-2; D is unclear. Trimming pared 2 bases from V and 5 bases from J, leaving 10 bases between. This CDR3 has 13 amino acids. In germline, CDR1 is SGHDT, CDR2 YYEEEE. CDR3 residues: CASSLYGLYGYTF. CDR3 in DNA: TGTGCCAGCAGCTTATATGGCCTGTATGGCTACACCTTC.

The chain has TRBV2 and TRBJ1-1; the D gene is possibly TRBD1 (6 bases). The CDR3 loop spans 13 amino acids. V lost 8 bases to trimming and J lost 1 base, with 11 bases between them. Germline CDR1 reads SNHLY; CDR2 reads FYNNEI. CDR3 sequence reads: CASAGEGNTEAFF. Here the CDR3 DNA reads TGTGCCAGCGCAGGGGAGGGGAACACTGAAGCTTTCTTT. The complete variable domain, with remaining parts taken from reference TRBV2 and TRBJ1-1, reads EPEVTQTPSHQVTQMGQEVILRCVPISNHLYFYWYRQILGQKVEFLVSFYNNEISEKSEIFDDQFSVERPDGSNFTLKIRSTKLEDSAMYFCASAGEGNTEAFFGQGTRLTVV.

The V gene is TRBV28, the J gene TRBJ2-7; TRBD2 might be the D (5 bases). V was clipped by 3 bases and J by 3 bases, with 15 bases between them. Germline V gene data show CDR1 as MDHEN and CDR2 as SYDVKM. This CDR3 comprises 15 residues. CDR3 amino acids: CASSFPMGALYEQYF. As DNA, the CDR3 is TGTGCCAGCAGTTTTCCGATGGGAGCCCTCTACGAGCAGTACTTC. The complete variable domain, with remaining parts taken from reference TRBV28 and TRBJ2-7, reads DVKVTQSSRYLVKRTGEKVFLECVQDMDHENMFWYRQDPGLGLRLIYFSYDVKMKEKGDIPEGYSVSREKKERFSLILESASTNQTSMYLCASSFPMGALYEQYFGPGTRLTVT.

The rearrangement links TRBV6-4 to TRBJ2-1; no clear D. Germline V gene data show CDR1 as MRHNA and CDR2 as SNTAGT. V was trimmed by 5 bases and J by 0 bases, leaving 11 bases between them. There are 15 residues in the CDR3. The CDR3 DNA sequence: TGTGCCAGCAGTCCTGAGCCAAGCTCCTACAATGAGCAGTTCTTC. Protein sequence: CASSPEPSSYNEQFF.

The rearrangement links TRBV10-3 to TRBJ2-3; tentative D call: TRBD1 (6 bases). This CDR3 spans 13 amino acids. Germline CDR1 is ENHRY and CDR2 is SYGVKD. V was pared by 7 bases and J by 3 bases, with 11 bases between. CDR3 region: CAINRDSTDTQYF. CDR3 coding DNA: TGTGCCATCAACAGGGATTCTACAGATACGCAGTATTTT.

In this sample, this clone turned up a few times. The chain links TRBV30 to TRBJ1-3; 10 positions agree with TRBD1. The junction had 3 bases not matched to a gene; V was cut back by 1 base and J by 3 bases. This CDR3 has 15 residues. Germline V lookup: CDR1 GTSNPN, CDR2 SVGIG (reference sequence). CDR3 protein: CAWSADRGHGNTIYF. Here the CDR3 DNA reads TGTGCCTGGAGTGCTGACAGGGGGCATGGAAACACCATATATTTT. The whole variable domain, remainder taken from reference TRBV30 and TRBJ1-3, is SQTIHQWPATLVQPVGSPLSLECTVEGTSNPNLYWYRQAAGRGLQLLFYSVGIGQISSEVPQNLSASRPQDRQFILSSKKLLLSDSGFYLCAWSADRGHGNTIYFGEGSWLTVV.

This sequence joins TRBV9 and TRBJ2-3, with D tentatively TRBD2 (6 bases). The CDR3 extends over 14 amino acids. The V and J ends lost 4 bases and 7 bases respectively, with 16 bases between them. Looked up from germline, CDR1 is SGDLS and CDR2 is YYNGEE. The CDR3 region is CASSPRGRLHTQYF. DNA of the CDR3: TGTGCCAGCAGCCCGCGGGGACGTTTACATACGCAGTATTTT.

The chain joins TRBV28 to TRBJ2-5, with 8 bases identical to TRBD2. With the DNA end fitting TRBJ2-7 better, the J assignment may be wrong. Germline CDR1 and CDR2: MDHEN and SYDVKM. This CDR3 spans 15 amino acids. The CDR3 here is CASSVASGRFYEQYF. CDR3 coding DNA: TGTGCCAGCAGTGTGGCTAGCGGGCGTTTCTACGAGCAGTACTTC.

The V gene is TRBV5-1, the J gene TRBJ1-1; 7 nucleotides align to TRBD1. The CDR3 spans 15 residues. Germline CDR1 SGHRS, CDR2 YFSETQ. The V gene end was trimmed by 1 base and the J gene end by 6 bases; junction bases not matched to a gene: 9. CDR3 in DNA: TGCGCCAGCAGCTTGCGGGAAGACAGGGTTTCTGAAGCTTTCTTT. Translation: CASSLREDRVSEAFF.

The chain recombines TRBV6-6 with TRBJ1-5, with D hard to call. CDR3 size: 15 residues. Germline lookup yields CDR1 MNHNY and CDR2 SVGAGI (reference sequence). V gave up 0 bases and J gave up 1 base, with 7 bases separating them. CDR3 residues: CASSYSPESNQPQHF. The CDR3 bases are TGTGCCAGCAGTTACTCGCCAGAAAGCAATCAGCCCCAGCATTTT.

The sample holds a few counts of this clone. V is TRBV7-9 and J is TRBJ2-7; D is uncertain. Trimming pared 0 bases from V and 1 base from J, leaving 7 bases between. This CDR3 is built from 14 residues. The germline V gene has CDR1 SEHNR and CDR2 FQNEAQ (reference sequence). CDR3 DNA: TGTGCCAGCAGCTTAGCCACAGTATCCTACGAGCAGTACTTC. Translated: CASSLATVSYEQYF. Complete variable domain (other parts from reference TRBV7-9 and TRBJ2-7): DTGVSQNPRHKITKRGQNVTFRCDPISEHNRLYWYRQTLGQGPEFLTYFQNEAQLEKSRLLSDRFSAERPKGSFSTLEIQRTEQGDSAMYLCASSLATVSYEQYFGPGTRLTVT.

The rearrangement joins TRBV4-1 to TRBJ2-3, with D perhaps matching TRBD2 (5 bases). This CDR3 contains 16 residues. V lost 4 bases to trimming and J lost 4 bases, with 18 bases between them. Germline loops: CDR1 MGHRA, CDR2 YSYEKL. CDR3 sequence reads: CASSPPTGSPADTQYF. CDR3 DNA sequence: TGCGCCAGCAGCCCGCCTACGGGATCCCCGGCAGATACGCAGTATTTT.

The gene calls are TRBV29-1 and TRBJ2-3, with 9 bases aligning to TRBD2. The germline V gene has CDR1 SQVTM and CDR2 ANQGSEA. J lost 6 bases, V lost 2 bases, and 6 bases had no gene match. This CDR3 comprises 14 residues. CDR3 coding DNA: TGCAGCGTTGAATCCTGGACTAGCGATGATACGCAGTATTTT. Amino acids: CSVESWTSDDTQYF.

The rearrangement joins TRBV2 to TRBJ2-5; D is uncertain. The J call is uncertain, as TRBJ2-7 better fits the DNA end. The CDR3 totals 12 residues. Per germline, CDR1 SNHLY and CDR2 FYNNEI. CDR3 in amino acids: CASSRFSYEQYF. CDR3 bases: TGTGCCAGCAGTCGTTTCTCCTACGAGCAGTACTTC.

CDR3 amino acids: CASSEDRANTGELFF. The CDR3 nucleotides read TGCGCCAGCAGCGAGGACAGGGCGAACACCGGGGAGCTGTTTTTT. This chain uses TRBV5-1 with TRBJ2-2; 8 positions match TRBD1. The CDR3 is 15 residues long. Germline CDR1 SGHRS, CDR2 YFSETQ. Trimming took 4 bases from V and 0 from J; bases not matched to a gene: 2.

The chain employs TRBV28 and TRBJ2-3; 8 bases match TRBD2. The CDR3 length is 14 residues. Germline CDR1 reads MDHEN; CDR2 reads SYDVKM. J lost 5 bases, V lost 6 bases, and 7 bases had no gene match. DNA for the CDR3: TGTGCCAGCAGACCAGCGGGAGTGAAAGATACGCAGTATTTT. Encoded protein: CASRPAGVKDTQYF. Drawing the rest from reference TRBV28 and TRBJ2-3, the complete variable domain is DVKVTQSSRYLVKRTGEKVFLECVQDMDHENMFWYRQDPGLGLRLIYFSYDVKMKEKGDIPEGYSVSREKKERFSLILESASTNQTSMYLCASRPAGVKDTQYFGPGTRLTVL.